These 8 T cell receptor beta chains came from one sample sequenced in a study of blood T cell repertoires in COVID-19. Here immunoSEQ multiplex PCR was the method, and the copy in TCRdb shows in-frame clones only, minus some. The data contain 240,000 or so clones, approximately 85% of them singletons. The sequenced sample was peripheral blood. The receptors were gathered from a woman aged 60-70 years with active or convalescent COVID-19.

This chain connects TRBV9 to TRBJ1-2; 9 nucleotides match TRBD1. V lost 0 bases to trimming and J lost 4 bases; unmatched junction nucleotides: 1. Per germline, CDR1 SGDLS and CDR2 YYNGEE. The CDR3 spans 14 residues. The CDR3 DNA follows: TGTGCCAGCAGCGTAGAACAGGGGGCCTATGGCTACACCTTC. This codes for CASSVEQGAYGYTF.

This chain joins TRBV3-1 (or the pseudogene TRBV3-2) and TRBJ1-4; D remains ambiguous. Trimming cost V 1 base and J 8 bases, with 8 bases left between them. The CDR3 length is 13 residues. Looked up from germline, CDR1 is LGHDT and CDR2 is YNNKEL (reference sequence). The CDR3: CASSQGRSEKLFF. The CDR3 DNA reads as TGTGCCAGCAGCCAAGGCCGGTCGGAAAAACTGTTTTTT.

In nucleotides, the CDR3 is TGTGCCAGCAGCCCTAGACGAGGGTCAGATACGCAGTATTTT. Translating gives CASSPRRGSDTQYF. The chain employs TRBV9 and TRBJ2-3; tentative D call: TRBD2 (5 bases). The CDR3 has 14 residues. The germline gives CDR1 SGDLS, CDR2 YYNGEE. The ends were cut back, 4 bases at V and 4 bases at J, with 13 bases in the middle.

This clone was found once. The V call is TRBV11-2, the J call TRBJ1-2; D is possibly TRBD1 (6 bases). Germline V CDR1 and CDR2: SGHAT, FQNNGV. The CDR3 loop spans 14 amino acids. V dropped 8 bases and J dropped 4 bases, with 17 bases sitting between them. CDR3 in DNA: TGTGCCAGCTCCCGGGACACCGCCAGCTATGGCTACACCTTC. The encoded protein is CASSRDTASYGYTF.

V is TRBV30 and J is TRBJ1-6; TRBD1 might be the D (5 bases). Germline CDR1 GTSNPN, CDR2 SVGIG (reference sequence). Deletions cut 1 base from V and 7 bases from J, with 11 bases between. The CDR3 length is 14 residues. CDR3 loop: CAWSAGVANSPLHF. CDR3 nucleotide sequence: TGTGCCTGGAGTGCGGGGGTGGCCAATTCACCCCTCCACTTT.

This CDR3 reads CASSRDGRTYGYTF. The CDR3 DNA reads TGTGCCAGCAGCCGCGACGGACGGACATATGGCTACACCTTC. The chain recombines TRBV5-8 with TRBJ1-2; possible D gene TRBD1, 5 bases. The V end was cut by 4 bases, the J end by 5 bases, with 15 bases between. The CDR3 runs to 14 residues. Germline V lookup: CDR1 SGHTS, CDR2 YDEGEE.

This clone was counted once. The CDR3 loop is CASSVGSVASTDTQYF. CDR3 sequence (DNA): TGTGCCAGCAGCGTAGGTTCGGTAGCTAGCACAGATACGCAGTATTTT. This chain links TRBV9 with TRBJ2-3; D remains unclear. From germline, CDR1 is SGDLS and CDR2 YYNGEE. Trimming cost V 0 bases and J 0 bases, with 11 bases left between them. The CDR3 runs to 16 residues. Supplemented by reference TRBV9 and TRBJ2-3, the full variable domain reads DSGVTQTPKHLITATGQRVTLRCSPRSGDLSVYWYQQSLDQGLQFLIQYYNGEERAKGNILERFSAQQFPDLHSELNLSSLELGDSALYFCASSVGSVASTDTQYFGPGTRLTVL.

The table lists this clone with a count of one. The chain is built from TRBV5-1 and TRBJ2-7; maybe TRBD1 (5 bases). Trimming took 0 bases from V and 2 from J, leaving 15 bases between them. This CDR3 contains 16 residues. In germline, CDR1 is SGHRS, CDR2 YFSETQ. The CDR3 here is CASSLEGQAPPYEQYF. Here the CDR3 DNA reads TGCGCCAGCAGCTTGGAGGGGCAGGCTCCCCCCTACGAGCAGTACTTC. The variable domain in full, completed from reference TRBV5-1 and TRBJ2-7, reads KAGVTQTPRYLIKTRGQQVTLSCSPISGHRSVSWYQQTPGQGLQFLFEYFSETQRNKGNFPGRFSGRQFSNSRSEMNVSTLELGDSALYLCASSLEGQAPPYEQYFGPGTRLTVT.